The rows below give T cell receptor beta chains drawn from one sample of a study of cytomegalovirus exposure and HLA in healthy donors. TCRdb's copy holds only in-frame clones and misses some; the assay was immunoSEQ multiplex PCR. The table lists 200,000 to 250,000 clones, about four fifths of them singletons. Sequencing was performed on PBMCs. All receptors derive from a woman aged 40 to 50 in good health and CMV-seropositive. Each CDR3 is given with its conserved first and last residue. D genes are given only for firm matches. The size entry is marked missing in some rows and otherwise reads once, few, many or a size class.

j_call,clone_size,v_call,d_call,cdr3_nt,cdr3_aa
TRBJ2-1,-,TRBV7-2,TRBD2,TGTGCCAGCAGGTTACCGGGACTAGCGAGTTACAATGAGCAGTTCTTC,CASRLPGLASYNEQFF
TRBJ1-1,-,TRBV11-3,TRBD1,TGTGCCAGCAGCCCCGGACAGGGAGGGGAGGCTGAAGCTTTCTTT,CASSPGQGGEAEAFF
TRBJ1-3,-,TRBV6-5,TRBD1,TGTGCCAGCAGTTCGGACAGGAAACCCTCTGGAAACACCATATATTTT,CASSSDRKPSGNTIYF
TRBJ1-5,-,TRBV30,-,TGTGCCTGGAGTGGGCAGGGGAGATTTGGCAATCAGCCCCAGCATTTT,CAWSGQGRFGNQPQHF
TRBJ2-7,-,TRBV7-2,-,TGTGCCAGCAGCCGAGACAGCATACCTTACGAGCAGTACTTC,CASSRDSIPYEQYF
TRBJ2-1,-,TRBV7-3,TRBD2,TGTGCCAGCAGCTTCCAGGGACTAGCGGGCAATGAGCAGTTCTTC,CASSFQGLAGNEQFF
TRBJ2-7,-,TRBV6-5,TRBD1,TGTGCCAGCAGTTACTCGGACAGGGGGCAGAGGGAGCAGTACTTC,CASSYSDRGQREQYF
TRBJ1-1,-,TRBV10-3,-,TGTGCCATCAGTGAGTCACGGGGCACTGAAGCTTTCTTT,CAISESRGTEAFF
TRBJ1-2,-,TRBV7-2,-,TGTGCCAGCAGCTTAGGGCCAGGGTCTGGCTACACCTTC,CASSLGPGSGYTF
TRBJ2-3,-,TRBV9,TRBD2,TGTGCCAGCAGCGTCGGCGCTAGCGGGACCACAGATACGCAGTATTTT,CASSVGASGTTDTQYF
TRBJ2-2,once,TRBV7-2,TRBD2,TGTGCCAGCAGCTCAGCGGGAGGGCCAGGCGGGGAGCTGTTTTTT,CASSSAGGPGGELFF
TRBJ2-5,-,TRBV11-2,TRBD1,TGTGCCAGCAGCCCCAACAGGGGGCAAGAGACCCAGTACTTC,CASSPNRGQETQYF
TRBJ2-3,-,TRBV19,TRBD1,TGTGCCAGTAGTAAAGACAGGGTTGCAGATACGCAGTATTTT,CASSKDRVADTQYF
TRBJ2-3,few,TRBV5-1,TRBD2,TGCGCCAGCAGCTTGGGCTTAAGACTAGCAATAAGTAACACAGATACGCAGTATTTT,CASSLGLRLAISNTDTQYF
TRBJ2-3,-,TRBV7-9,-,TGTGCCAGCAGCTTCGGGGGAGATACGCAGTATTTT,CASSFGGDTQYF
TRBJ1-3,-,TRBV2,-,TGTGCCAGCAGTGCCTGGGGGGCTGGAAACACCATATATTTT,CASSAWGAGNTIYF
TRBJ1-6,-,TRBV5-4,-,TGTGCCAGCAGCCCCGGACAGTATAATTCCCCCCTCCACTTT,CASSPGQYNSPLHF
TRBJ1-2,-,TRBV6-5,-,TGTGCCAGCAGGAAACTTGACAGCTCCTATGGCTACACCTTC,CASRKLDSSYGYTF
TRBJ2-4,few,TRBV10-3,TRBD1,TGTGCCATCAGTGAGTCGGGGGCAGGGGGCAAGAAAAACATTCAGTACTTC,CAISESGAGGKKNIQYF
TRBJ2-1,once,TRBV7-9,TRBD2,TGTGCCAGCAGCTCCGGGACTAAGATTCCTAATGAGCAGTTCTTC,CASSSGTKIPNEQFF
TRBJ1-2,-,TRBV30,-,TGTGCCTGGAGCGGACAGAGTAGAGGCTACACCTTC,CAWSGQSRGYTF
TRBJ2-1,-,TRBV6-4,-,TGTGCCAGCAGTGTTGGGCCGGAGGGATACAATGAGCAGTTCTTC,CASSVGPEGYNEQFF
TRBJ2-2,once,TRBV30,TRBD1,TGTGCCTGGAGAACAGGGGGCGTGAACACCGGGGAGCTGTTTTTT,CAWRTGGVNTGELFF
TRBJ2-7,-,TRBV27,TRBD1,TGTGCCAGCAGTCGGGACAGGGACTACGAGCAGTACTTC,CASSRDRDYEQYF
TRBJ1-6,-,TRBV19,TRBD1,TGTGCCAGTAGTATGGCGGGACAGATTAATTCACCCCTCCACTTT,CASSMAGQINSPLHF
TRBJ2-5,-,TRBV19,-,TGTGCCAGTAGTTTTGGGGGCGAAGAGACCCAGTACTTC,CASSFGGEETQYF
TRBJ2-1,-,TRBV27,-,TGTGCCAGCAGTTTACAGACAGGCCTTTACAATGAGCAGTTCTTC,CASSLQTGLYNEQFF
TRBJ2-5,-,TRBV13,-,TGTGCCAGCAGCCCCGCGGGGCGGAACCAAGAGACCCAGTACTTC,CASSPAGRNQETQYF
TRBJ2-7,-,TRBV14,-,TGTGCCAGCAGCCCGTCCCCGGGAGTTATAACGGAGCAGTACTTC,CASSPSPGVITEQYF
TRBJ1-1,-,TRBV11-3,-,TGTGCCAGCAGCTTTAGCGGAGGGGCCACTGAAGCTTTCTTT,CASSFSGGATEAFF
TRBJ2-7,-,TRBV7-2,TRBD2,TGTGCCAGCAGCTTAGGGACTAGCGCTACCTACGAGCAGTACTTC,CASSLGTSATYEQYF
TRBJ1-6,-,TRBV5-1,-,TGCGCCTCGGTGGTAGCACCCGGTGGGAATTCACCCCTCCACTTT,CASVVAPGGNSPLHF
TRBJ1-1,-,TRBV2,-,TGTGCCAGCAGTGAAGCGCTTGGGCCAGGGTACACTGAAGCTTTCTTT,CASSEALGPGYTEAFF
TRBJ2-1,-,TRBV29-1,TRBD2,TGCAGCGCCGACCCTAGCGGGGGTTACAATGAGCAGTTCTTC,CSADPSGGYNEQFF
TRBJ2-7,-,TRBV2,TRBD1,TGTGCCAGCAGTGAACAAGGGACAGGGTACAACGAGCAGTACTTC,CASSEQGTGYNEQYF
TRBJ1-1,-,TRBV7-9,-,TGTGCCAGCAGCGGCAACCGGGTGAACACTGAAGCTTTCTTT,CASSGNRVNTEAFF
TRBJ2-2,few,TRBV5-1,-,TGCGCCAGCAGCCTACAGGGTGGCGGGGAGCTGTTTTTT,CASSLQGGGELFF
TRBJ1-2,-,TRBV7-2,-,TGTGCCAGCAGCCCCGACTCGACAGCTGTCTATGGCTACACCTTC,CASSPDSTAVYGYTF
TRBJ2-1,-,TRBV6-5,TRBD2,TGTGCCAGCAGTTACGGAGCTAGCGGGGGAAATGAGCAGTTCTTC,CASSYGASGGNEQFF
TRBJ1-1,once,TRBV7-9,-,TGTGCCAGCAGCTTCTCCGACAGGCCGAACACTGAAGCTTTCTTT,CASSFSDRPNTEAFF
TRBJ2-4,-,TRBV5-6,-,TGTGCCAGCAGCTCTCGACGCGGCATTCAGTACTTC,CASSSRRGIQYF
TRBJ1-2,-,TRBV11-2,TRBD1,TGTGCCAGCAGCTCGACAGGGTTCGGTGGCTACACCTTC,CASSSTGFGGYTF
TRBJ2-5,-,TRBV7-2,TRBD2,TGTGCCAGCAGCTTAACTAGCGGGGATGGGGAGACCCAGTACTTC,CASSLTSGDGETQYF